This TCR beta chain derives from a study of blood T cell repertoires in COVID-19. This clone was seen more than once but under ten times. CDR3 length equals 17 residues. The ends were cut back, 0 bases at V and 4 bases at J, with 16 bases in the middle. Germline CDR1 is LNHNV and CDR2 is YYDKDF (reference sequence). Data came from immunoSEQ multiplex PCR; TCRdb stores just in-frame clones and leaves some out. The sample holds some 250,000 clones; 65% to 85% are singletons and the top ten take 5% to 6%. Sequenced: peripheral blood. The chain recombines TRBV15 with TRBJ1-3; D is unresolved. This receptor was identified in a man older than 75 with acute or convalescent COVID-19. The CDR3 sequence is CATSRDLSGLAGNTIYF. In DNA form, the CDR3 reads TGTGCCACCAGCAGAGATCTCTCGGGGTTGGCCGGAAACACCATATATTTT.